This T cell receptor beta chain emerged from a study of OX40 agonist ivuxolimab in advanced cancers. About the study: The patients got ivuxolimab, which is an agonistic anti-OX40 (CD134) antibody. Patients assigned to dose escalation were diagnosed with hepatocellular carcinoma, melanoma, renal cell or head and neck cancer. Among those treated, three patients had partial responses, one with hepatocellular carcinoma and two with cutaneous melanoma.

Germline V gene sequence: CDR1 MGHRA, CDR2 YSYEKL. The length of the CDR3 is 15 residues. Study results and limitations: Low levels of normalized T-cell clonal expansion also appeared in some nonresponders.

Repertoires were generated with immunoSEQ multiplex PCR, while TCRdb's copy carries only in-frame clones and drops some. The sample lists tens of thousands of clones; around nine tenths were seen once. Note on this clone: The antigen remains unidentified. One end of the junction does not line up with germline, which may come from a read error.

V and J are TRBV4-1 and TRBJ2-7; the D gene is possibly TRBD1 (6 bases). The sequenced sample was CD4+ or CD8+ T cells sorted from blood, obtained in a trial of the OX40 agonist ivuxolimab. This TCR was recovered from an adult with an advanced solid tumor such as melanoma, head and neck, liver or kidney cancer. CDR3 bases: TGCGCCAGCAGCCCCCATCTGGCATCCATCACCCCAGGGGACTTC. It encodes CASSPHLASITPGDF.